The T cell receptor (beta chain) under discussion was sequenced for a study of PD-L1 blockade in urothelial cancer. From germline, CDR1 is KGHSH and CDR2 LQKENI. V shed 1 base and J shed 0 bases, with 13 bases lying between them. CDR3 size: 18 residues. The sample's time point: peripheral blood 6 weeks after treatment start. Sequencing was performed with immunoSEQ multiplex PCR; in TCRdb, only in-frame clones are kept and a portion is missing. The top ten hold 0.87% of the sample, which has fewer than 90,000 clones, approximately 89% seen once. This receptor was obtained from an elderly woman with urothelial cancer. This material consisted of PBMCs, taken around atezolizumab (anti-PD-L1) treatment. This chain uses TRBV18 with TRBJ2-6; D is possibly TRBD2 (6 bases). The CDR3 sequence is CASSPQGTPFSGANVLTF. In DNA form, the CDR3 reads TGTGCCAGCTCACCACAGGGGACTCCCTTCTCTGGGGCCAACGTCCTGACTTTC.